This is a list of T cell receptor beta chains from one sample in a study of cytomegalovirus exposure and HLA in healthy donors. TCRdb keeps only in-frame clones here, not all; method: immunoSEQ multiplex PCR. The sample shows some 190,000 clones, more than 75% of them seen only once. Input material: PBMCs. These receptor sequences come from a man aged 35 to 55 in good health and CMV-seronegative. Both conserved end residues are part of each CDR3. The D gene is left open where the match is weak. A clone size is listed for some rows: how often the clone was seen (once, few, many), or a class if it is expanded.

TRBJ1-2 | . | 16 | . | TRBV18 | TGTGCCAGCTCACTCCCGCTATCGACGGGGATCTATGGCTACACCTTC | CASSLPLSTGIYGYTF
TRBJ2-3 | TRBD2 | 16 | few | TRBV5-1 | TGCGCCAGCAGCTTGGGGCTAGCGGGGGAGTTAGATACGCAGTATTTT | CASSLGLAGELDTQYF
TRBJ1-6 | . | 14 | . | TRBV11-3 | TGTGCCAGCAGCTTACCGGGTTATAATTCACCCCTCCACTTT | CASSLPGYNSPLHF
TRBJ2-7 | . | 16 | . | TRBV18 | TGTGCCAGCTCACCAATGGCAGGGAAAGGGGCCCACGAGCAGTACTTC | CASSPMAGKGAHEQYF
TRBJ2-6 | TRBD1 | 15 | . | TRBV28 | TGTGCCAGCAGTTACAGGGGGTCCGGGGCCAACGTCCTGACTTTC | CASSYRGSGANVLTF
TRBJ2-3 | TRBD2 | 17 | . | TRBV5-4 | TGTGCCAGCAGCTTGCGTGGACGGGGGGGCGGGACAGATACGCAGTATTTT | CASSLRGRGGGTDTQYF
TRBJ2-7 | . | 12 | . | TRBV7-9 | TGTTCCAGCAGCTCCCGGAGGTACGAGCAGTACTTC | CSSSSRRYEQYF
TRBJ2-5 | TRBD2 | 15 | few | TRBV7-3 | TGTGCCAGCAGCCGACTAGCGGGAATACAAGAGACCCAGTACTTC | CASSRLAGIQETQYF
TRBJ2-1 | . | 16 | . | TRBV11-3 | TGTGCCAGCAGCTTGAACAGGGTCCCACCGAACAATGAGCAGTTCTTC | CASSLNRVPPNNEQFF
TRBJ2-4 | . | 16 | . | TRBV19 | TGTGCCAGTAGTCCGCCGGGACACCTAGCCAAAAACATTCAGTACTTC | CASSPPGHLAKNIQYF
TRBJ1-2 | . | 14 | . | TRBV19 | TGTGCCAGTAGTATGCGCGGGTCTAACTATGGCTACACCTTC | CASSMRGSNYGYTF
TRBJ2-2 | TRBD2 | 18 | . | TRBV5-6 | TGTGCCAGCAGCCTACCCAGCTTGGCTAGCGGGTTCACCGGGGAGCTGTTTTTT | CASSLPSLASGFTGELFF
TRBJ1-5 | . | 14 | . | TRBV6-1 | TGTGCCAGCCTTAGGGACAATAGCAATCAGCCCCAGCATTTT | CASLRDNSNQPQHF
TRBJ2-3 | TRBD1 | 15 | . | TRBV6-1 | TGTGCCAGCAAATTAACAGGGGGCGCGACAGATACGCAGTATTTT | CASKLTGGATDTQYF
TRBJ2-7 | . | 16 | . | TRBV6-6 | TGTGCCAGCAGTCAACCAACCCCCAGGGGGGCCTACGAGCAGTACTTC | CASSQPTPRGAYEQYF
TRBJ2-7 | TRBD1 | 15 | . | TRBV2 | TGTGCCAGCAGTGATCGACAGGGTGGGAGTTACGAGCAGTACTTC | CASSDRQGGSYEQYF
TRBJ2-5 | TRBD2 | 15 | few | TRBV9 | TGTGCCAGCAGCGTAGAGGGGACTAGCCGAGAGACCCAGTACTTC | CASSVEGTSRETQYF
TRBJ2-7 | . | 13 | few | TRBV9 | TGTGCCAGCAGCGAGACTCTTCGGGGAGAGCAGTACTTC | CASSETLRGEQYF
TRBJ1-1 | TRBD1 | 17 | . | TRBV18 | TGTGCCAGCTCACCACAGTCTCAGGGGGCGGTGAACACTGAAGCTTTCTTT | CASSPQSQGAVNTEAFF
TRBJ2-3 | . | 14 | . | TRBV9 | TGTGCCAGCAGCGTTAGGCTGGGGGCCGGTACGCAGTATTTT | CASSVRLGAGTQYF
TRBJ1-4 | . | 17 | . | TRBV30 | TGTGCCTGGAGTGTGAGGGAGAAAGGGTTAAGTAATGAAAAACTGTTTTTT | CAWSVREKGLSNEKLFF
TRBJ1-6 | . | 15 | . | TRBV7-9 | TGTGCCAGCAGCTTAGCGTCACAGGGCCGATTACCCCTCCACTTT | CASSLASQGRLPLHF
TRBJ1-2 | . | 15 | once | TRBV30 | TGTGCCTGGAGGGGGCTTAAGGCCGATTACTATGGCTACACCTTC | CAWRGLKADYYGYTF
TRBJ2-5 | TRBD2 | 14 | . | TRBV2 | TGTGCCAGCAGGGAAGCGGGAGGGACCGAGACCCAGTACTTC | CASREAGGTETQYF
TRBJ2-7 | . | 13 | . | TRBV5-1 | TGCGCCAGCAGTAACGAGGGAGCCTACGAGCAGTACTTC | CASSNEGAYEQYF
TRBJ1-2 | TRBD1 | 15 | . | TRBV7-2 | TGTGCCAGCAGCTTAGCACAGGGGGCAGGCTATGGCTACACCTTC | CASSLAQGAGYGYTF
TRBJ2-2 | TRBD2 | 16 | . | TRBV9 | TGTGCCAGCAGCGTATCGAGCGGGAGGGCCGTCGGGGAGCTGTTTTTT | CASSVSSGRAVGELFF
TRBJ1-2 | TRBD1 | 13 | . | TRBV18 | TGTGCCAGCTCATCCGGGACAGTGAATGGCTACACCTTC | CASSSGTVNGYTF
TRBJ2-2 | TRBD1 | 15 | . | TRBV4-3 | TGCGCCAGCAGCAGAGGGACAGTTAACACCGGGGAGCTGTTTTTT | CASSRGTVNTGELFF
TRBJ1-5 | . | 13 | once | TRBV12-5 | TGTGCTAGTGGTTTCGACAGTAATCAGCCCCAGCATTTT | CASGFDSNQPQHF
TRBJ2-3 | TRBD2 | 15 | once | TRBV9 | TGTGCCAGCAGCCTACTAGCGGGGGGGCGGGGTACGCAGTATTTT | CASSLLAGGRGTQYF
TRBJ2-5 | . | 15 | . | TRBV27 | TGTGCCAGCAGCCCCTCGGGGGGCCGCGGGGAGACCCAGTACTTC | CASSPSGGRGETQYF
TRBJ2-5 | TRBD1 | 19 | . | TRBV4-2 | TGTGCCAGCAGCCAAGATTTTCTCGGGACAGGGGTATCAGGAGAGACCCAGTACTTC | CASSQDFLGTGVSGETQYF
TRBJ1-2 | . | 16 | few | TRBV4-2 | TGTGCCAGCAGCCAAGCGTGGGAGGAGTCGGGGTATGGCTACACCTTC | CASSQAWEESGYGYTF
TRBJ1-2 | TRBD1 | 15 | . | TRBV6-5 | TGTGCCAGCAGTTACCGGTGGGACAGGGGAACGGGCTACACCTTC | CASSYRWDRGTGYTF
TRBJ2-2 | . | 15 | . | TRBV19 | TGTGCCAGTAGTCTACTCCCTACTAGCACCGGGGAGCTGTTTTTT | CASSLLPTSTGELFF
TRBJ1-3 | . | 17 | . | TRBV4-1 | TGCGCCAGCAGCCAAGATCGGGCTTCGGGGGGGGGAAACACCATATATTTT | CASSQDRASGGGNTIYF
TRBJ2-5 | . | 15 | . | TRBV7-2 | TGTGCCAGCAGCTTAGATCCAGCGTACCAAGAGACCCAGTACTTC | CASSLDPAYQETQYF
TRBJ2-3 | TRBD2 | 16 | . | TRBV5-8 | TGTGCCAGCAGTCGGACGACTAGCTCTCACACAGATACGCAGTATTTT | CASSRTTSSHTDTQYF
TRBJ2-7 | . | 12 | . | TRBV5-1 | TGCGCCAGCAGCTTGCCAGGGGACGAGCAGTACTTC | CASSLPGDEQYF
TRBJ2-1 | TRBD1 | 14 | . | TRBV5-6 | TGTGCCAGCAGCTTGGGACAGGGTATGAATGAGCAGTTCTTC | CASSLGQGMNEQFF